This T cell receptor (beta chain) was found in a study of T cell responses to AZD1222 COVID-19 vaccine (dated by TCRdb to the early 2020s). About the study as a whole: AZD1222 recipients given second doses at about 4 weeks or at about 12 weeks were pooled, since spike-specific TCR depth and breadth were not found to differ between the two schedules. TCR sequencing was performed for about 250 trial participants, of whom 200 to 210 were given two doses of AZD1222 and some 26 were given two doses of MenACWY control vaccine. Trial participants were enrolled into age subgroups of 18-55, 56-69 and 70-plus years, which contained about 160, 30 and 59 TCR-sequenced participants, respectively.

V was cut back by 6 bases and J by 6 bases, leaving a gap of 15 bases between them. The germline V gene provides CDR1 MDHEN and CDR2 SYDVKM. The CDR3, cysteine through phenylalanine, is 14 amino acids long. Left in the record is the CDR3 DNA by itself, 42 bases read in frame from the first base. General findings and caveats noted by the study authors: In the small 56-69-year group, the increase in depth fell short of significance, most likely because of low power. Participants were mostly white British and included more females than males, and it was suggested by the authors that clonal diversity may have been underestimated. Only a handful of AZD1222 recipients were SARS-CoV-2 seropositive at baseline, limiting conclusions about previously exposed vaccinees. The vaccine-associated CD4 TCRs covered the entire spike protein, and the dominant responses fell in regions 160-218 and 743-854. After two AZD1222 doses, both the breadth and the depth of spike-specific TCRs were significantly higher than at day 0 and than in MenACWY recipients. Nearly half of unique spike-specific TCRs reportedly recognized epitopes outside regions mutated in the B.1.351 and B.1.1.7 variants. Because no day 14 peak-response samples were available, the repertoires could be characterized only after the peak T cell response.

Concerning this clone: The clone's antigen remains unknown. No per-base quality is available; no much larger clone lies one base away.

The CDR3 regions of human TCRbeta chains were subjected to immunosequencing. From the authors' description of their analysis: TCRs in the repertoires were compared against a reference library of SARS-CoV-2-specific TCRs that had been generated with the MIRA antigen-specificity platform. Breadth meant the fraction of unique TCRs that were SARS-CoV-2-associated, whereas depth meant the fraction of total T cells that were SARS-CoV-2-associated. Using the MIRA data, every spike-specific TCR was mapped to the spike region that the TCR reacted to and assigned to either a CD4 or a CD8 class. Log10-transformed breadth and depth values were compared by one-way ANOVA with Sidak's multiple comparisons tests. TCRdb carries this immuneACCESS record with in-frame sequences only. Its versions omit some clonotypes, under half of them owing to an unresolved V gene in the studies checked, with the rest unexplained. D and trimming come from the DNA, and the V and J calls and clone size come from that table. A total of more than 140,000 clones appear in this sample, around 89% of them only once. 2% to 2.5% of the sample is held by the ten biggest clonotypes.

This sample's time point label indicates: baseline before first vaccination. Samples from vaccinated people were obtained from the UK trials COV001 and COV002, which included a single-blind randomized controlled phase 2/3 trial of AZD1222 (ChAdOx1 nCoV-19) in healthy adults. Trial participant PBMC samples were collected at day 0 and day 28 after the second dose for TCRbeta chain sequencing. Sample: peripheral blood, taken on day 0 of AZD1222 vaccination. The receptor was derived from an adult in good health. The chain is assembled from TRBV28 and TRBJ2-1; TRBD1 might be the D gene, on 5 matching bases. The CDR3 corresponds to CASRQIGVTNEQFF. DNA sequence: TGTGCCAGCAGGCAAATAGGGGTGACCAATGAGCAGTTCTTC.